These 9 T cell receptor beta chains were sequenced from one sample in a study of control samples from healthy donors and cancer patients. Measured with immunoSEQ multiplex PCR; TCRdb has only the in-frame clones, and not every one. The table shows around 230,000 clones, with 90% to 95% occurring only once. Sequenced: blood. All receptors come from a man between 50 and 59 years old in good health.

The chain's CDR3 is CASSLVGWSAFF. For the CDR3, the DNA is TGTGCCAGCAGCTTAGTGGGATGGAGCGCTTTCTTT. The chain has TRBV7-2 and TRBJ1-1; D call uncertain. The germline V gene encodes CDR1 SGHTA and CDR2 FQGNSA. V lost 1 base to trimming and J lost 11 bases, with 11 bases between them. This CDR3 comprises 12 residues.

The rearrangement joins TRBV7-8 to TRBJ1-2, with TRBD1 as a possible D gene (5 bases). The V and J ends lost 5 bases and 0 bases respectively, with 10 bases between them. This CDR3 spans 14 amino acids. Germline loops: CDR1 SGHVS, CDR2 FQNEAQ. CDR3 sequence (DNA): TGTGCCAGCAGCAGAGGGACTCCTAACTATGGCTACACCTTC. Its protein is CASSRGTPNYGYTF.

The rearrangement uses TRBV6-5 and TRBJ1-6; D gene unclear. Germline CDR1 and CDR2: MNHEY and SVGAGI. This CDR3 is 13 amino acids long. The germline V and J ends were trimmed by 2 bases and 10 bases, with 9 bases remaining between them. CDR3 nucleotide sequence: TGTGCCAGCAGTTACCGTCCCGACTCACCCCTCCACTTT. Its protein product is CASSYRPDSPLHF.

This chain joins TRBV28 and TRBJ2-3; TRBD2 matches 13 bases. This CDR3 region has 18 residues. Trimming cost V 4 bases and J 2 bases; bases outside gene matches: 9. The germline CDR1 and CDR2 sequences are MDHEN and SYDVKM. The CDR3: CASSSTPTSGGYTDTQYF. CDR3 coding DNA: TGTGCCAGCAGTTCGACCCCGACTAGCGGGGGGTACACAGATACGCAGTATTTT.

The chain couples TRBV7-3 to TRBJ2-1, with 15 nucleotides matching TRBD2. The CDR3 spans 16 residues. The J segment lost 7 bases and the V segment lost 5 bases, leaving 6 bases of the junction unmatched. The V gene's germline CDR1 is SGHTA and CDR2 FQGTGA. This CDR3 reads CASSLRGTSGGNEQFF. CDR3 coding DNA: TGTGCCAGCAGCCTCCGAGGGACTAGCGGGGGGAATGAGCAGTTCTTC.

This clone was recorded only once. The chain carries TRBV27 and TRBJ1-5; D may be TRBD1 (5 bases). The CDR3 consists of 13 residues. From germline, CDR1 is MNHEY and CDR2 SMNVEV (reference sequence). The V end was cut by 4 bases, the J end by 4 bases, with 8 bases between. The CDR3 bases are TGTGCCAGCAGTTGGGGCAGGAATCAGCCCCAGCATTTT. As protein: CASSWGRNQPQHF.

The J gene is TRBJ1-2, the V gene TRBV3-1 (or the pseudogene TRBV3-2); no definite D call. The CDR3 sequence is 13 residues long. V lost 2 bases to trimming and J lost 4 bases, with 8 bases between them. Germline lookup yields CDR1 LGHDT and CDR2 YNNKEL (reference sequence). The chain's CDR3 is CASSQRSLYGYTF. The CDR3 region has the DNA TGTGCCAGCAGCCAACGGTCGCTCTATGGCTACACCTTC.

This CDR3 reads CASSVAAHLDNEKLFF. In DNA form, the CDR3 reads TGTGCCAGCAGCGTAGCGGCTCACCTTGATAATGAAAAACTGTTTTTT. The genes are TRBV9 and TRBJ1-4; D ambiguous. Trimming took 0 bases from V and 4 from J, leaving 13 bases between them. CDR1 is SGDLS, CDR2 YYNGEE, per germline. The CDR3 has 16 amino acids.

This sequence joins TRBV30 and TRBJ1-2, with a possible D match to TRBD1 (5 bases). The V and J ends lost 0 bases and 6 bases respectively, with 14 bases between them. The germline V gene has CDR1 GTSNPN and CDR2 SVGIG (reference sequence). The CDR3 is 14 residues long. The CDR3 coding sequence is TGTGCCTGGAGTGTAGCCAGGGCGCGCCATGGCTACACCTTC. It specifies CAWSVARARHGYTF.